Listed below are T cell receptor beta chains from one sample, sequenced in a study of blood T cell repertoires in COVID-19. Here immunoSEQ multiplex PCR was the method, and the copy in TCRdb shows in-frame clones only, minus some. This sample carries about 88,000 clones, approximately 90% of them seen once, and the ten largest clones take about 16%. The sequencing input was peripheral blood. All receptors derive from a male donor with acute or convalescent COVID-19. Each CDR3 is given with its conserved first and last residue. D genes are given only for firm matches.

D gene: .
V gene: TRBV24-1
J gene: TRBJ1-3
CDR3 DNA: TGTGCCACCATCATACAGGGAACGTCTGGAAACACCATATATTTT
CDR3 protein: CATIIQGTSGNTIYF

D gene: TRBD1
V gene: TRBV6-6
J gene: TRBJ1-3
CDR3 DNA: TGTGCCAGCAGGGGGACAGCTGCTGGAAACACCATATATTTT
CDR3 protein: CASRGTAAGNTIYF

D gene: TRBD2
V gene: TRBV19
J gene: TRBJ2-3
CDR3 DNA: TGTGCCAGTAGTATCGGGACTAGCGGGCCGACCACAGATACGCAGTATTTT
CDR3 protein: CASSIGTSGPTTDTQYF

D gene: TRBD1
V gene: TRBV5-4
J gene: TRBJ2-5
CDR3 DNA: TGTGCCAGCAGCTTGACCGGGACAGGGGGACCCTTACAAGAGACCCAGTACTTC
CDR3 protein: CASSLTGTGGPLQETQYF

D gene: .
V gene: TRBV6-1
J gene: TRBJ2-7
CDR3 DNA: TGTGCCAGCAGTGAAGGTAGCGGAATCTACGAGCAGTACTTC
CDR3 protein: CASSEGSGIYEQYF

D gene: .
V gene: TRBV4-1
J gene: TRBJ1-6
CDR3 DNA: TGCGCCAGCAGCCAAGTACAGGGAGCCTATAATTCACCCCTCCACTTT
CDR3 protein: CASSQVQGAYNSPLHF

D gene: TRBD1
V gene: TRBV15
J gene: TRBJ1-4
CDR3 DNA: TGTGCCACCAGCAGAGACAGGGGGCTTTCTAATGAAAAACTGTTTTTT
CDR3 protein: CATSRDRGLSNEKLFF

D gene: TRBD1
V gene: TRBV6-5
J gene: TRBJ2-7
CDR3 DNA: TGTGCCAGCAGTTGGACAGGGGAAGGCTACGAGCAGTACTTC
CDR3 protein: CASSWTGEGYEQYF

D gene: .
V gene: TRBV5-3
J gene: TRBJ2-1
CDR3 DNA: TGTGCCAGAAGCCGCCGGGGGGCTATGTACAATGAGCAGTTCTTC
CDR3 protein: CARSRRGAMYNEQFF

D gene: TRBD1
V gene: TRBV24-1
J gene: TRBJ1-2
CDR3 DNA: TGTGCCACCAGTGACCCAATGGGACAGTGGGATGGCTACACCTTC
CDR3 protein: CATSDPMGQWDGYTF